A single sample is the source of the 31 T cell receptor beta chains below, sequenced in a study of T-cell reconstitution after alpha-beta-depleted transplantation in children. The authors prepared the TCRbeta library with unique molecular identifiers. One entry per CDR3 protein results from TCRdb running MiXCR on the PCR reads. Of about 410,000 distinct CDR3 sequences detected, about a fifth appear once; the ten largest clones hold 3.8%. Material: PBMCs from the stem cell graft donor, obtained from the stem cell graft. The origin of the receptors is a human donor who donated a stem cell graft to a child with acute myeloid leukemia.

Ten or more counts support this clonotype. The CDR3 region is CASSLTGYYNEQFF. In nucleotides, the CDR3 is TGTGCCAGCAGTTTGACGGGTTACTACAATGAGCAGTTCTTC. This chain links TRBV6-5 with TRBJ2-1, with D uncertain. From germline, CDR1 is MNHEY and CDR2 SVGAGI. CDR3 length equals 14 residues. Trimming stripped 4 bases from V and 3 bases from J, with 10 bases between.

This clonotype was recorded a few times. The chain employs TRBV12-3 or TRBV12-4 and TRBJ2-3, with D possibly being TRBD1 (7 bases). Trimming removed 3 bases from V and 4 bases from J, with 23 bases in between. This CDR3 has 18 amino acids. CDR3 bases: TGTGCCAGCAGTTTCGAGACAGGGTTTGTGGCGGGACCAGATACGCAGTATTTT. It codes for CASSFETGFVAGPDTQYF.

V and J are TRBV6-2 or TRBV6-3 and TRBJ2-7; no definite D call. Trimming pared 8 bases from V and 0 bases from J, leaving 11 bases between. Germline V CDR1 and CDR2: MNHEY, SVGEGT. The CDR3 length is 13 residues. CDR3: CASLRPDSYEQYF. CDR3 sequence (DNA): TGTGCCAGCCTTAGGCCAGACTCCTACGAGCAGTACTTC.

This clonotype was found a few times. The V gene is TRBV6-5, the J gene TRBJ2-5; D tentatively reads TRBD1 or TRBD2 (6 bases each). Germline-derived CDR1 and CDR2 are MNHEY and SVGAGI. CDR3 length: 15 amino acids. The germline V and J ends were trimmed by 2 bases and 5 bases, with 15 bases remaining between them. As DNA, the CDR3 is TGTGCCAGCAGTTACGGAGAGTGGGGGGCCGAGACCCAGTACTTC. Protein sequence: CASSYGEWGAETQYF.

This clonotype turned up a few times. This CDR3 is CASSFSGRADRFPYF. CDR3 nucleotides: TGTGCCAGCAGTTTCAGCGGGAGGGCCGATCGGTTTCCGTACTTC. The V gene is TRBV27, the J gene TRBJ2-5; the match to TRBD2 covers 10 bases. This CDR3 has 15 residues. V was clipped by 3 bases and J by 13 bases; unmatched bases: 14. Germline CDR1 and CDR2: MNHEY and SMNVEV (reference sequence).

In its sample, this clonotype was seen many times. At one end the junction does not follow the germline gene, possibly because of a read error. The rearrangement links TRBV5-1 to TRBJ1-5; unclear D gene. CDR3 length: 14 amino acids. Germline CDR1 is SGHRS and CDR2 is YFSETQ. In DNA, the CDR3 is TGTGCCAGCAGCTTAGACGGCAGCAATCAGCCCCAGCATTTT. This gives the protein CASSLDGSNQPQHF.

This clonotype was recorded at least ten times. The rearrangement uses TRBV3-1 and TRBJ2-3, with D possibly TRBD2 on 6 matching bases. Germline values: CDR1 LGHDT, CDR2 YNNKEL (reference sequence). The V end lost 0 bases, the J end lost 3 bases, and 10 bases lay between the germline ends. There are 15 residues in the CDR3. The CDR3 here is CASSQDPGATDTQYF. In DNA form, the CDR3 reads TGTGCCAGCAGCCAAGATCCGGGAGCTACAGATACGCAGTATTTT.

This clonotype was found a few times. CDR3 amino acids: CASSFKSGYTF. For the CDR3, the DNA is TGTGCCAGCAGTTTTAAGAGCGGCTACACCTTC. The rearrangement uses TRBV12-3 or TRBV12-4 and TRBJ1-2, with D hard to call. The CDR3 consists of 11 residues. With 3 bases removed from V and 8 bases from J, the gap between germline ends came to 7 bases.

This clonotype came up a few times. The rearrangement joins TRBV5-1 to TRBJ2-5; D unresolved. The ends were cut back, 4 bases at V and 2 bases at J, with 12 bases in the middle. Germline V gives CDR1 SGHRS, CDR2 YFSETQ. This CDR3 is built from 14 residues. The CDR3 reads CASSIGRTQETQYF. Written as DNA, the CDR3 is TGCGCCAGCAGCATCGGACGCACACAAGAGACCCAGTACTTC.

This clonotype was observed a few times. This sequence joins TRBV6-5 and TRBJ2-7; possibly TRBD1 for D (5 bases). Germline lookup yields CDR1 MNHEY and CDR2 SVGAGI. The ends were cut back, 0 bases at V and 4 bases at J, with 13 bases in the middle. The CDR3 contains 15 residues. As DNA, the CDR3 is TGTGCCAGCAGTTACTCCACCCAGGGCGTGTACGAGCAGTACTTC. This translates into CASSYSTQGVYEQYF.

The chain recombines TRBV7-2 with TRBJ2-7; either TRBD1 or TRBD2 may fit D (5 bases each). CDR1 and CDR2 (germline): SGHTA, FQGNSA. The CDR3 is made up of 13 amino acids. V gave up 1 base and J gave up 5 bases, with 9 bases separating them. CDR3 bases: TGTGCCAGCAGCTTAGATAGGGACCACGAGCAGTACTTC. It yields the protein CASSLDRDHEQYF.

V and J are TRBV5-1 and TRBJ1-1; D not resolved. The CDR3 is made up of 14 amino acids. Germline loops: CDR1 SGHRS, CDR2 YFSETQ. Trimming stripped 0 bases from V and 1 base from J, with 7 bases between. The CDR3 reads CASSLVVENTEAFF. The CDR3 DNA is TGCGCCAGCAGCTTGGTCGTCGAGAACACTGAAGCTTTCTTT.

The rearrangement joins TRBV18 to TRBJ2-2; D remains ambiguous. Germline loops: CDR1 KGHSH, CDR2 LQKENI. With 10 bases removed from V and 8 bases from J, the gap between germline ends came to 11 bases. The CDR3 loop spans 11 amino acids. The CDR3 is CATTPEGELFF. The CDR3, as DNA: TGTGCCACCACTCCGGAAGGGGAGCTGTTTTTT.

This clonotype was detected a few times. The chain recombines TRBV12-3 or TRBV12-4 with TRBJ1-2; possible D gene TRBD1, 6 bases. Trimming left V 5 bases short and J 5 bases short, with 18 bases between. CDR3 length equals 15 residues. In DNA form, the CDR3 reads TGTGCCAGCAGTCATAGGTCGGGGGCGCATTATGGCTACACCTTC. Translating gives CASSHRSGAHYGYTF.

The chain combines TRBV5-1 with TRBJ2-1; maybe TRBD1 (6 bases). This CDR3 spans 16 amino acids. Germline CDR1 is SGHRS and CDR2 is YFSETQ. Trimming cost V 3 bases and J 3 bases, with 16 bases left between them. The CDR3 is CASSSPDRDYYNEQFF. The CDR3 DNA reads TGCGCCAGCAGCTCTCCGGACAGAGACTACTACAATGAGCAGTTCTTC.

This clonotype was seen a few times. This sequence joins TRBV7-2 and TRBJ2-3; D gene uncertain. The length of the CDR3 is 14 residues. Trimming pared 1 base from V and 1 base from J, leaving 6 bases between. CDR1 and CDR2 (germline): SGHTA, FQGNSA. This CDR3 is CASSLDIRTDTQYF. The CDR3 coding sequence is TGTGCCAGCAGCTTAGACATCCGCACAGATACGCAGTATTTT.

The V gene is TRBV6-4, the J gene TRBJ2-1; 10 bases agree with TRBD2. Per germline, CDR1 MRHNA and CDR2 SNTAGT. The V gene end was trimmed by 5 bases and the J gene end by 6 bases; junction bases not matched to a gene: 19. The CDR3 totals 19 residues. DNA for the CDR3: TGTGCCAGCAGTCGACTCGTTCTAGCGGGAGATTATAAGGGCAATGAGCAGTTCTTC. It is translated as CASSRLVLAGDYKGNEQFF.

This clonotype has only a few counts. The gene calls are TRBV12-3 or TRBV12-4 and TRBJ2-7; a possible D gene is TRBD2 (6 bases). The CDR3 totals 14 residues. Between the trimmed V and J ends, which lost 2 bases and 7 bases, there was a span of 15 bases. CDR3 region: CASSLPGLYQEQYF. The DNA of the CDR3 is TGTGCCAGCAGTTTACCTGGACTATATCAGGAGCAGTACTTC.

This clonotype was seen a few times. The V and J genes are TRBV7-2 and TRBJ2-7, with D possibly TRBD1 on 5 matching bases. V gave up 5 bases and J gave up 2 bases, with 16 bases separating them. The CDR3 sequence is 15 residues long. Germline assignment: CDR1 SGHTA and CDR2 FQGNSA. In DNA, the CDR3 is TGTGCCAGCAGCCCCAGGGCCAGTCCGGCCTACGAGCAGTACTTC. Translating it yields CASSPRASPAYEQYF. Full variable domain (missing parts from reference TRBV7-2 and TRBJ2-7): GAGVSQSPSNKVTEKGKDVELRCDPISGHTALYWYRQSLGQGLEFLIYFQGNSAPDKSGLPSDRFSAERTGGSVSTLTIQRTQQEDSAVYLCASSPRASPAYEQYFGPGTRLTVT.

This clonotype was observed a few times. V and J are TRBV4-1 and TRBJ2-7; TRBD2 matches at 10 bases. The CDR3 covers 15 residues. Trimming removed 3 bases from V and 5 bases from J; junction bases left unmatched: 7. Per the germline V gene, CDR1 is MGHRA and CDR2 is YSYEKL. In DNA form, the CDR3 reads TGCGCCAGCAGCCAGACCGGGACTAGCGTCAACGAGCAGTACTTC. It is translated as CASSQTGTSVNEQYF.

This clonotype showed up many times. DNA for the CDR3: TGCAGCGCTACACCGTCCCCCAGCGGTGAGCAGTTCTTC. Its protein is CSATPSPSGEQFF. The rearrangement links TRBV29-1 to TRBJ2-1; perhaps TRBD2 as D (5 bases). The CDR3 is 13 residues long. Germline CDR1 SQVTM, CDR2 ANQGSEA. The V end was cut by 7 bases, the J end by 9 bases, with 19 bases between.

This clonotype occurred a few times. The chain employs TRBV10-3 and TRBJ2-2; 7 nucleotides match TRBD1. This CDR3 region has 17 residues. Looked up from germline, CDR1 is ENHRY and CDR2 is SYGVKD. J was trimmed by 5 bases and V by 0 bases; bases with no gene match: 9. CDR3 region: CAISESSGRGLTGELFF. CDR3 nucleotides: TGTGCCATCAGTGAGTCGTCAGGCAGGGGGTTAACCGGGGAGCTGTTTTTT.

J is TRBJ2-7 and V is TRBV7-2; TRBD1 is a possible D gene (6 bases). Germline CDR1 reads SGHTA; CDR2 reads FQGNSA. CDR3 size: 15 residues. V dropped 5 bases and J dropped 5 bases, with 19 bases sitting between them. CDR3 sequence (DNA): TGTGCCAGCAGCCGAGAGGCAGGGACAACCGACGAGCAGTACTTC. Its protein is CASSREAGTTDEQYF.

The genes are TRBV7-9 and TRBJ2-3; D is undetermined. Germline CDR1 is SEHNR and CDR2 is FQNEAQ (reference sequence). CDR3 size: 13 residues. The V end lost 1 base, the J end lost 4 bases, and 6 bases lay between the germline ends. The DNA for the CDR3 is TGTGCCAGCAGCTTAGTTGCCCCAGATACGCAGTATTTT. Translated, it gives CASSLVAPDTQYF.

A few counts support this clonotype. V is TRBV20-1 and J is TRBJ2-7; no clear D gene. The CDR3 extends over 12 amino acids. Trimming took 3 bases from V and 4 from J, leaving 10 bases between them. Looked up from germline, CDR1 is DFQATT and CDR2 is SNEGSKA (reference sequence). DNA for the CDR3: TGCAGTGCTAGGCCCACTCGATACGAGCAGTACTTC. This translates into CSARPTRYEQYF.

This chain connects TRBV12-3 or TRBV12-4 to TRBJ2-7; D remains ambiguous. V gave up 3 bases and J gave up 3 bases, with 9 bases separating them. This CDR3 has 13 residues. CDR3 sequence (DNA): TGTGCCAGCAGTTTGATGCTAAACTACGAGCAGTACTTC. Protein product: CASSLMLNYEQYF.

This clonotype was observed a handful of times. The chain employs TRBV20-1 and TRBJ2-1; TRBD2 aligns across 8 bases. Germline CDR1 and CDR2: DFQATT and SNEGSKA (reference sequence). V dropped 3 bases and J dropped 6; count of bases not matched to a gene: 13. This CDR3 has 16 residues. CDR3 coding DNA: TGCAGTGCTAGTCCTGTGCGCGGGAGGTCGGGCAATGAGCAGTTCTTC. Encoded protein: CSASPVRGRSGNEQFF.

V gene TRBV25-1 combines with J gene TRBJ1-2, with TRBD1 matching 11 bases. The CDR3 has 15 amino acids. Unmatched junction bases numbered 4, after V lost 2 bases and J lost 5 bases. CDR1 and CDR2 from the germline V gene are MGHDK and SYGVNS. The CDR3 is CASSEPGTGGYGYTF. The CDR3 DNA follows: TGTGCCAGCAGTGAACCCGGGACAGGGGGGTATGGCTACACCTTC.

This clonotype turned up a few times. V and J are TRBV29-1 and TRBJ2-1, with D perhaps matching TRBD1 or TRBD2 (5 bases each). The CDR3 contains 14 residues. V was cut by 7 bases and J by 3 bases, with 16 bases left in between. Germline V CDR1 and CDR2: SQVTM, ANQGSEA. The CDR3 reads CSASPGAGYNEQFF. For the CDR3, the DNA is TGCAGCGCCTCACCCGGGGCCGGCTACAATGAGCAGTTCTTC.

This clonotype was found many times. The chain carries TRBV5-6 and TRBJ2-7; the match to TRBD1 covers 8 bases. The germline V gene has CDR1 SGHDT and CDR2 YYEEEE. Trimming cost V 4 bases and J 7 bases; bases outside gene matches: 7. The CDR3 is 13 amino acids. The CDR3 reads CASSQTGGREQYF. In DNA, the CDR3 is TGTGCCAGCAGCCAAACAGGGGGGCGTGAGCAGTACTTC.

The chain couples TRBV20-1 to TRBJ2-1; D not resolved. The CDR3 has 15 amino acids. V was cut by 6 bases and J by 8 bases, with 23 bases left in between. CDR1 and CDR2 (germline): DFQATT, SNEGSKA (reference sequence). This CDR3 is CSAPPRWLSNDEQFF. CDR3 bases: TGCAGTGCCCCCCCCCGGTGGCTTTCGAACGATGAGCAGTTCTTC.